This TCR beta chain was identified during a study of blood T cell repertoires in COVID-19. Participants were aged about 18 to 89 years from about 25 US areas. Germline trimming cut 1 base from V and 2 bases from J; bases unmatched to any gene: 0. CDR3 length: 15 residues. CDR1 LGHNA and CDR2 YSLEER come from the germline V gene. Sequencing was performed with immunoSEQ multiplex PCR; in TCRdb, only in-frame clones are kept and a portion is missing. The sample holds about 240,000 clones, 87% seen once. The TCR was taken from a woman aged 25 to 39 with acute COVID-19. V gene TRBV4-3 combines with J gene TRBJ2-1; the match to TRBD2 covers 9 bases. The sample taken for sequencing was PBMCs or T cells enriched from blood (not recorded which). The CDR3 is CASSQGGGAYNEQFF. The DNA of the CDR3 is TGCGCCAGCAGCCAAGGCGGGGGGGCCTACAATGAGCAGTTCTTC.